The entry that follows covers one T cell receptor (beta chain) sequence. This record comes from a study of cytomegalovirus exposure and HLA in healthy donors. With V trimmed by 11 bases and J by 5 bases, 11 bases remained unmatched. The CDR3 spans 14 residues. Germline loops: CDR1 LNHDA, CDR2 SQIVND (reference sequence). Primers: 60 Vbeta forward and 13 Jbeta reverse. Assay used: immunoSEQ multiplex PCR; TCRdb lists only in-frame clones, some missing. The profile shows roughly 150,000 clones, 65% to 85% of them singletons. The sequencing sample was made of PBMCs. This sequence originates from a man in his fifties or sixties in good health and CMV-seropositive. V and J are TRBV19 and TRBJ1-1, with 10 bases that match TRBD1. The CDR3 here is CAGDRTGGRTEAFF. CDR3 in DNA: TGTGCCGGAGATCGGACAGGGGGAAGAACTGAAGCTTTCTTT.